The clone carrying this T cell receptor (beta chain) was seen ten or more times. What it recognizes is unknown. These data belong to a study of CD8 T cells in ankylosing spondylitis. Findings of the study overall: Disease-linked clones were reportedly significantly enriched in matched ankylosing spondylitis synovial fluid.

TCRdb itself ran the 5' RACE reads through MiXCR, one entry per CDR3 protein. The sample yields around 150,000 distinct CDR3 sequences, roughly 12% seen once. The V gene's germline CDR1 is MNHEY and CDR2 SMNVEV (reference sequence). The CDR3 sequence is 16 residues long. V was clipped by 4 bases and J by 0 bases, with 16 bases between them. The chain carries TRBV27 and TRBJ2-7; possible D gene TRBD2, 5 bases. The TCR was taken from a male donor with ankylosing spondylitis or in good health (not recorded which). The sample taken for sequencing was blood, either unsorted or a sorted T cell fraction (not recorded which). CDR3 region: CASSSLGRGNSYEQYF. The CDR3 nucleotides read TGTGCCAGCAGTTCCTTAGGACGGGGAAACTCCTACGAGCAGTACTTC.